This T cell receptor (beta chain) originates from a study of CD8 T cells in Susac syndrome. The patients who served as multiple sclerosis controls were treatment-naive and had stable or active relapsing-remitting disease that fulfilled the revised McDonald criteria. An amount of RNA that ranged from roughly 0.5 to 1 ug was reverse transcribed with random hexamers. Using its own MiXCR run on the immunoSEQ multiplex PCR reads, TCRdb lists one record per CDR3 protein. The table shows about 300,000 distinct CDR3 sequences, with around 91% occurring only once. This CDR3 has 15 residues. V dropped 0 bases and J dropped 8 bases, with 14 bases sitting between them.

The sequenced sample was CD8+ T cells from PBMCs. J is TRBJ2-1 and V is TRBV12-3 or TRBV12-4; D not resolved. This clonotype originated in a human donor with multiple sclerosis. CDR3 in amino acids: CASSLAETSRDEQFF. CDR3 DNA sequence: TGTGCCAGCAGTTTAGCGGAGACATCCCGCGATGAGCAGTTCTTC.